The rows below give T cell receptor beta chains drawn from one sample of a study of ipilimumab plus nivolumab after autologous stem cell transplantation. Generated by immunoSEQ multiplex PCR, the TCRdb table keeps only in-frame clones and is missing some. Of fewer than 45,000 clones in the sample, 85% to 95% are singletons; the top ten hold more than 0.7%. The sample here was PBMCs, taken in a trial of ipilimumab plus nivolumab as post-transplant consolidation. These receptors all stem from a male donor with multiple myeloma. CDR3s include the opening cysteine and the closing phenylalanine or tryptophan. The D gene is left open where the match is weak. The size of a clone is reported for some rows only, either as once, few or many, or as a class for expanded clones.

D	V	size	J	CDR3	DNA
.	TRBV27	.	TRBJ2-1	CASSRDRLLRNEQFF	TGTGCCAGCAGTCGGGACCGACTCCTCCGCAATGAGCAGTTCTTC
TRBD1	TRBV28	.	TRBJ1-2	CASSLAGTGGSYGYTF	TGTGCCAGCAGTTTAGCCGGGACAGGGGGAAGTTATGGCTACACCTTC
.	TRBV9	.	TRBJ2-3	CASSDSGASTDTQYF	TGTGCCAGCAGCGATAGCGGTGCTAGCACAGATACGCAGTATTTT
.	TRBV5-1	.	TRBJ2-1	CASSPLDGGQFF	TGCGCCAGCAGCCCCCTCGATGGCGGGCAGTTCTTC
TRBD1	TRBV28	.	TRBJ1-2	CASRRTGNGGYGYTF	TGTGCCAGCAGGCGGACAGGGAATGGAGGCTATGGCTACACCTTC
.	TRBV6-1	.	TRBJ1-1	CASSEKGIGTEAFF	TGTGCCAGCAGTGAAAAGGGGATAGGCACTGAAGCTTTCTTT
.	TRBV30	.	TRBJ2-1	CAWSVLTRGGGGQFF	TGTGCCTGGAGTGTACTTACTCGCGGGGGCGGGGGGCAGTTCTTC
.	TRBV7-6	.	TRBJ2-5	CASSPRETQYF	TGTGCCAGCAGCCCACGGGAGACCCAGTACTTC
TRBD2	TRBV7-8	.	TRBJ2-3	CASRTLPVSGRTDTQYF	TGTGCCAGCAGAACACTTCCAGTTAGCGGGCGCACAGATACGCAGTATTTT
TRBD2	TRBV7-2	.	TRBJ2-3	CASSFFRGGREDTQYF	TGTGCCAGCAGCTTTTTTCGGGGGGGCCGGGAGGATACGCAGTATTTT
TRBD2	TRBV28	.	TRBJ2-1	CASSLLSGGAYNEQFF	TGTGCCAGCAGTTTACTTAGCGGGGGGGCGTACAATGAGCAGTTCTTC
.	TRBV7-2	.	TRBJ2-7	CASSLDRPYEQYF	TGTGCCAGCAGCTTAGACCGTCCCTACGAGCAGTACTTC
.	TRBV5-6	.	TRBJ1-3	CASSIRTVGNTIYF	TGTGCCAGCAGCATTAGGACAGTGGGAAACACCATATATTTT
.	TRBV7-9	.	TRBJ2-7	CASSRLQSSYEQYF	TGTGCCAGCAGCCGACTCCAAAGCTCCTACGAGCAGTACTTC
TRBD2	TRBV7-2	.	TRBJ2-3	CASSYSGSGTDTQYF	TGTGCCAGCAGCTATAGCGGGAGTGGCACAGATACGCAGTATTTT
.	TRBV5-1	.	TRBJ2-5	CASSLQGDETETQYF	TGCGCCAGCAGCTTGCAGGGCGACGAAACGGAGACCCAGTACTTC
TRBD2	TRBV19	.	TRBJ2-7	CASSIINSGRAYEQYF	TGTGCCAGTAGTATAATTAATAGCGGGCGAGCCTACGAGCAGTACTTC
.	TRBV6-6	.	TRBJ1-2	CASSYSSRRNGYTF	TGTGCCAGCAGTTACTCGAGCAGGCGAAATGGCTACACCTTC
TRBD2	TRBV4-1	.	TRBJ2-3	CASSQDWGLAADTQYF	TGCGCCAGCAGCCAAGATTGGGGACTAGCAGCAGATACGCAGTATTTT
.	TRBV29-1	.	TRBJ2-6	CSVEVFSGANVLTF	TGCAGCGTTGAGGTATTCTCTGGGGCCAACGTCCTGACTTTC
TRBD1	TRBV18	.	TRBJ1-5	CASSEGTAGEPQHF	TGTGCCAGCTCAGAGGGGACAGCCGGCGAGCCCCAGCATTTT
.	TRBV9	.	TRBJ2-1	CASSLTGAPYNEQFF	TGTGCCAGCAGCCTGACGGGGGCTCCCTACAATGAGCAGTTCTTC
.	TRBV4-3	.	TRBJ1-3	CASSLSSARNTIYF	TGCGCCAGCAGCCTATCCTCTGCGAGAAACACCATATATTTT
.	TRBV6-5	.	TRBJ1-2	CASRLDRFYGYTF	TGTGCCAGCAGATTAGACAGGTTCTATGGCTACACCTTC
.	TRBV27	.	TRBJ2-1	CASSLEGPYNEQFF	TGTGCCAGCAGCCTCGAGGGGCCCTACAATGAGCAGTTCTTC
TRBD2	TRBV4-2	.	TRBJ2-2	CASSQVGLAGNTGELFF	TGTGCCAGCAGCCAAGTGGGACTAGCGGGGAACACCGGGGAGCTGTTTTTT
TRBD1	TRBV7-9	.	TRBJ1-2	CASSMGTDGYTF	TGTGCCAGCAGCATGGGGACAGATGGCTACACCTTC
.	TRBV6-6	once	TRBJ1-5	CASSSPSNQPQHF	TGTGCCAGCAGTTCACCCAGCAATCAGCCCCAGCATTTT
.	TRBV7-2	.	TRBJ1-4	CASSLGPGGPSEKLFF	TGTGCCAGCAGCTTAGGGCCGGGAGGTCCTAGTGAAAAACTGTTTTTT
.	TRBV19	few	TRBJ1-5	CASSIATFNNQPQHF	TGTGCCAGTAGTATCGCTACTTTTAACAATCAGCCCCAGCATTTT
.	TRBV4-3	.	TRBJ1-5	CASSQGRSNQPQHF	TGCGCCAGCAGCCAAGGGCGGAGCAATCAGCCCCAGCATTTT
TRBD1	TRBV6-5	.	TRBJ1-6	CASKRQGAVNSPLHF	TGTGCCAGCAAACGACAGGGGGCGGTAAATTCACCCCTCCACTTT